The entry below gives a single TCR beta chain sequence along with its context. It has no known antigen specificity. No base-level quality is on record; no much larger clone is a single base apart. In Seattle, one collaborating source enrolled patients while the infection was active and tracked those patients longitudinally over the course of disease. The collaborating institutions used their own protocols to collect whole blood in K2EDTA tubes. For TCRbeta analysis, collaborator samples were shipped as frozen whole blood, as isolated PBMCs, or as DNA extracted from either sample type. According to the germline V gene, CDR1 reads LGHNA and CDR2 reads YNFKEQ. There are 16 amino acids in the CDR3, from cysteine to phenylalanine inclusive. The CDR3 DNA has 48 bases and is translated from base 1. The germline V end is reduced by 0 bases and the J end by 7 bases; junction bases left unmatched: 7. This record comes from a study of blood T cell repertoires in COVID-19 (dated by TCRdb to 2020 to 2021). For context, the study as a whole: Samples covering the acute and convalescent phases of COVID-19 were provided by collaborators in the United States, Italy and Spain. HLA class I and class II types, where available, came from metadata supplied by the sample provider rather than from assay-based typing. The material from the prospective study consisted of cDNA or gDNA derived from T cells, B-cell-depleted T cells, or PBMCs. Subjects who had been exposed to COVID-19, were actively infected with it, or had recovered from it provided the deeply sampled blood TCRbeta repertoires that made up the dataset. The repertoires were released in a freely available public database meant as a resource for research on the immune response to SARS-CoV-2. Nearly every sample came with metadata listing a de-identified subject ID, COVID-19 status, age in years and sex. Samples came from the ongoing ImmuneRACE study (first 160 participants) plus 1,254 subjects from 6 global collaborators. The paper as a whole reports these results and caveats: The quantity of clinical and demographic metadata differed by source and by participant and was supplied without curation.

The immunoSEQ Assay, a bias-controlled multiplex PCR, was used to amplify TCRbeta CDR3 regions from genomic DNA. Per the source publication's procedure: The number of nucleated cells in each sample was estimated by amplification of reference gene primers within the assay. To quantify the absolute abundance of each unique TCRbeta CDR3 rearrangement, sequence reads were collapsed and filtered. For each sample, productive Simpson clonality was calculated by taking the square root of Simpson's diversity index across productive rearrangements. TCRdb took over this immuneACCESS table, retaining in-frame rearrangements with V and J assigned. Such tables are incomplete; in checked studies, under half of the missing clones stem from an unresolved V gene, and the remainder is unexplained. V and J calls and clone size are as listed in that table; D and trimming were resolved from the DNA. The sample yields about 130,000 clones; 75% to 90% were counted once. The ten largest clonotypes hold approximately 3.5% of the sample.

The specimen sequenced was peripheral blood. This receptor was identified in a woman older than 75 with COVID-19, enrolled during active disease. The chain employs TRBV4-2 and TRBJ1-4, and TRBD1 matches 8 of the central bases. The nucleotides are TGTGCCAGCAGCCAAGATTCGGGGACAGGAGGTGAAAAACTGTTTTTT. It encodes CASSQDSGTGGEKLFF.